One and the same sample provided the 25 T cell receptor beta chains below, sequenced in a study of post-analysis software for immune sequencing data. General study findings and limits: Four to six TRBV segments, including TRBV5-6, TRBV5-1 and TRBV20-1, were more frequent in patients than controls.

Unique molecular identifiers had been added to the TCR beta cDNA libraries. TCRdb passed the PCR reads through MiXCR, listing each CDR3 protein once. The sample lists almost 700,000 distinct CDR3 sequences, 55% to 60% occurring once. No cognate antigen is known for these TCRs. Sequenced material: blood. Source of these receptors: a girl aged 2-9 years with multiple sclerosis.

This clonotype was seen a few times. The chain combines TRBV5-4 with TRBJ2-1; D not certain. The V gene lost 10 bases and the J gene lost 2 bases, with 13 bases spanning the gap. CDR1 and CDR2 (germline): SGHNT, YYREEE (reference sequence). This CDR3 spans 13 amino acids. The CDR3 DNA sequence: TGTGCCGCCACCTCGGGTGCCTACAATGAGCAGTTCTTC. It yields the protein CAATSGAYNEQFF.

This chain joins TRBV5-1 and TRBJ2-3; 7 bases line up with TRBD2. V lost 6 bases and J lost 2; bases outside the gene matches: 6. The germline CDR1 and CDR2 sequences are SGHRS and YFSETQ. The CDR3 spans 14 residues. CDR3 coding DNA: TGCGCCAGCACCAACCTAGCGGACACAGATACGCAGTATTTT. This codes for CASTNLADTDTQYF.

This chain uses TRBV20-1 with TRBJ2-6; no clear D gene. Germline CDR1 is DFQATT and CDR2 is SNEGSKA (reference sequence). V was pared by 6 bases and J by 4 bases, with 16 bases between. There are 15 residues in the CDR3. Here the CDR3 reads CSAARSSQGANVLTF. CDR3 coding DNA: TGCAGTGCAGCCAGATCCTCGCAAGGGGCCAACGTCCTGACTTTC.

This clonotype was observed a few times. The chain uses TRBV20-1 and TRBJ2-7; no firm D call. The ends were cut back, 1 base at V and 6 bases at J, with 10 bases in the middle. This CDR3 contains 12 residues. The germline V gene has CDR1 DFQATT and CDR2 SNEGSKA (reference sequence). The CDR3 region is CSARAGLGEQYF. DNA for the CDR3: TGCAGTGCTAGAGCTGGGTTGGGCGAGCAGTACTTC.

The table lists this clonotype with a count of one. CDR3 DNA: TGTGCCAGCAGTTTGAAGCGGGGGGCTCCCACAGATACGCAGTATTTT. It codes for CASSLKRGAPTDTQYF. This chain connects TRBV12-3 or TRBV12-4 to TRBJ2-3, with TRBD2 identical over 9 bases. The CDR3 has 16 residues. V dropped 3 bases and J dropped 2; count of bases not matched to a gene: 6.

The chain employs TRBV12-3 or TRBV12-4 and TRBJ1-2; no clear D gene. This CDR3 is built from 12 residues. V dropped 6 bases and J dropped 6 bases, with 11 bases sitting between them. The CDR3 sequence: CASRNPWNGYTF. The CDR3 coding sequence is TGTGCCAGCAGGAACCCATGGAATGGCTACACCTTC.

This clonotype is a singleton in its sample. The gene calls are TRBV7-3 and TRBJ2-1; 7 bases align to TRBD2. Losses at the gene ends were 5 bases for V and 6 bases for J; bases not matched to a gene: 13. The V gene's germline CDR1 is SGHTA and CDR2 FQGTGA. This CDR3 is built from 16 residues. The CDR3 loop is CASSRGEGRISNEQFF. CDR3 in DNA: TGTGCCAGCAGCCGCGGGGAGGGACGTATTAGCAATGAGCAGTTCTTC. The entire variable domain, with the rest obtained from reference TRBV7-3 and TRBJ2-1, is as follows: GAGVSQTPSNKVTEKGKYVELRCDPISGHTALYWYRQSLGQGPEFLIYFQGTGAADDSGLPNDRFFAVRPEGSVSTLKIQRTERGDSAVYLCASSRGEGRISNEQFFGPGTRLTVL.

This chain connects TRBV29-1 to TRBJ1-4; D is unresolved. Germline V CDR1 and CDR2: SQVTM, ANQGSEA. V was pared by 6 bases and J by 5 bases, with 13 bases between. This CDR3 is built from 13 residues. DNA for the CDR3: TGCAGCGTGGTGACGGCTACGAATGAAAAACTGTTTTTT. Protein: CSVVTATNEKLFF.

V usage is TRBV12-3 or TRBV12-4 and J usage is TRBJ2-1; 7 nucleotides line up with TRBD2. This CDR3 is 15 amino acids long. V was clipped by 0 bases and J by 9 bases; unmatched bases: 8. The CDR3 loop is CASSLASGYVIEQFF. The CDR3 DNA sequence: TGTGCCAGCAGTTTAGCTAGCGGGTATGTGATTGAGCAGTTCTTC.

The chain recombines TRBV5-5 with TRBJ2-7; TRBD1 matches at 10 bases. The CDR3 runs to 15 residues. Trimming took 0 bases from V and 3 from J; bases not matched to a gene: 3. The V gene's germline CDR1 is SGHKS and CDR2 YYEKEE (reference sequence). The chain's CDR3 is CASSLGDRGLYEQYF. The CDR3 bases are TGTGCCAGCAGCTTGGGGGACAGGGGCCTCTACGAGCAGTACTTC. The full variable domain, completed using reference TRBV5-5 and TRBJ2-7, is DAGVTQSPTHLIKTRGQQVTLRCSPISGHKSVSWYQQVLGQGPQFIFQYYEKEERGRGNFPDRFSARQFPNYSSELNVNALLLGDSALYLCASSLGDRGLYEQYFGPGTRLTVT.

This clonotype appeared a few times. The rearrangement links TRBV7-2 to TRBJ1-2; D gene uncertain. CDR1 is SGHTA, CDR2 FQGNSA, per germline. The CDR3 is 15 amino acids. The V end lost 2 bases, the J end lost 4 bases, and 14 bases lay between the germline ends. The CDR3 bases are TGTGCCAGCAGCTTACGGTTAAGCAGTACCTATGGCTACACCTTC. Translated: CASSLRLSSTYGYTF.

The sample holds many counts of this clonotype. This rearrangement joins TRBV6-2 or TRBV6-3 to TRBJ2-1; D is undetermined. CDR3 length: 12 residues. V lost 3 bases and J 6 bases, leaving 6 bases between the germline ends. Germline V gene sequence: CDR1 MNHEY, CDR2 SVGEGT. The CDR3, as DNA: TGTGCCAGCAGTTATCCCGGCAATGAGCAGTTCTTC. Translated, it gives CASSYPGNEQFF.

This rearrangement joins TRBV6-5 to TRBJ2-5, with D maybe TRBD1 (5 bases). The CDR3 consists of 12 residues. CDR1 is MNHEY, CDR2 SVGAGI, per germline. V gave up 9 bases and J gave up 4 bases, with 12 bases separating them. CDR3 sequence (DNA): TGTGCCAGTGGCTGGACACGAGAGACCCAGTACTTC. Protein product: CASGWTRETQYF.

This chain connects TRBV11-2 to TRBJ2-3; 9 nucleotides line up with TRBD2. CDR1 is SGHAT, CDR2 FQNNGV, per germline. CDR3 length: 17 amino acids. J lost 5 bases, V lost 5 bases, and 14 bases had no gene match. CDR3 region: CASSLRPASGNVDTQYF. Here the CDR3 DNA reads TGTGCCAGCAGCCTCCGGCCGGCTAGCGGGAACGTAGATACGCAGTATTTT. The variable domain in full, completed from reference TRBV11-2 and TRBJ2-3, reads EAGVAQSPRYKIIEKRQSVAFWCNPISGHATLYWYQQILGQGPKLLIQFQNNGVVDDSQLPKDRFSAERLKGVDSTLKIQPAKLEDSAVYLCASSLRPASGNVDTQYFGPGTRLTVL.

V is TRBV19 and J is TRBJ2-3, with 7 nucleotides matching TRBD2. The V and J ends lost 6 bases and 4 bases, in that order; junction bases with no gene match: 13. Germline loops: CDR1 LNHDA, CDR2 SQIVND (reference sequence). This CDR3 contains 16 residues. CDR3 in DNA: TGTGCCAGTAGCGAACCGGGAGGCCCAGCTCCAGATACGCAGTATTTT. This sequence encodes CASSEPGGPAPDTQYF.

The table lists this clonotype with a few counts. CDR3 nucleotide sequence: TGCAGTGCTAGACGCCCCGGGACTAGCGGGAGAGGTGGGGCCTACGAGCAGTACTTC. It codes for CSARRPGTSGRGGAYEQYF. The chain employs TRBV20-1 and TRBJ2-7, with TRBD2 identical over 14 bases. The length of the CDR3 is 19 residues. V shed 2 bases, J shed 2 bases, and the junction held 14 bases outside the gene matches. Germline V gives CDR1 DFQATT, CDR2 SNEGSKA (reference sequence).

The V call is TRBV12-3 or TRBV12-4, the J call TRBJ2-3, with no clear D. V gave up 7 bases and J gave up 1 base, with 9 bases separating them. The CDR3 runs to 13 residues. The CDR3 DNA sequence: TGTGCCAGCACGGTGCCGCGCACAGATACGCAGTATTTT. Translated, it gives CASTVPRTDTQYF.

The CDR3 nucleotides read TGTGCCAGCAGACCGGACAGGGGGCTTGGCGAGCAGTACTTC. It encodes CASRPDRGLGEQYF. This chain joins TRBV28 and TRBJ2-7; 11 bases agree with TRBD1. The CDR3 totals 14 residues. Germline V gene lookup returns CDR1 MDHEN and CDR2 SYDVKM. J lost 6 bases, V lost 6 bases, and 7 bases had no gene match.

CDR3: CAIAPGQTYEQYF. As DNA, the CDR3 is TGTGCCATCGCCCCGGGACAGACCTACGAGCAGTACTTC. The chain is built from TRBV15 and TRBJ2-7; 7 bases fit TRBD1. Per the germline V gene, CDR1 is LNHNV and CDR2 is YYDKDF (reference sequence). V was pared by 10 bases and J by 2 bases, with 8 bases of the junction left unmatched. CDR3 length: 13 amino acids.

This clonotype occurred a few times. The chain carries TRBV12-3 or TRBV12-4 and TRBJ1-1, with unresolved D. V was pared by 6 bases and J by 6 bases, with 14 bases between. The CDR3 consists of 13 residues. The CDR3 loop is CASSRSEAAEAFF. The CDR3 coding sequence is TGTGCCAGCAGCCGCAGTGAGGCCGCTGAAGCTTTCTTT.

The rearrangement joins TRBV5-1 to TRBJ2-7, with unresolved D. Trimming left V 3 bases short and J 2 bases short, with 6 bases between. Germline values: CDR1 SGHRS, CDR2 YFSETQ. This CDR3 is built from 12 residues. The CDR3 protein is CASSYNAYEQYF. Written as DNA, the CDR3 is TGCGCCAGCAGCTACAATGCCTACGAGCAGTACTTC.

The chain is built from TRBV25-1 and TRBJ1-4, with a tentative D call TRBD1 (6 bases). CDR1 and CDR2 from the germline V gene are MGHDK and SYGVNS. Trimming stripped 0 bases from V and 0 bases from J, with 11 bases between. The CDR3 runs to 17 residues. For the CDR3, the DNA is TGTGCCAGCAGTGAATACGGGGACATTGCAACTAATGAAAAACTGTTTTTT. This translates into CASSEYGDIATNEKLFF.

For this clonotype: The junction departs from germline at one end; a sequencing error may be responsible. J is TRBJ2-1 and V is TRBV7-7, with a weak D call TRBD2 (5 bases). The CDR3 is 17 amino acids. Germline CDR1 is SSHAT and CDR2 is FNYEAQ (reference sequence). The CDR3 loop reads CASSPTRRADRDNEQCF. In nucleotides, the CDR3 is TGTGCTAGCAGCCCAACTAGGCGGGCTGATCGAGACAATGAGCAGTGCTTC. The variable domain in full, with the rest retrieved from reference TRBV7-7 and TRBJ2-1, is GAGVSQSPRYKVTKRGQDVTLRCDPISSHATLYWYQQALGQGPEFLTYFNYEAQPDKSGLPSDRFSAERPEGSISTLTIQRTEQRDSAMYRCASSPTRRADRDNEQCFGPGTRLTVL.

This clonotype was counted a few times. This CDR3 is CSASLGRGQYF. The CDR3 DNA sequence: TGCAGTGCTAGTTTGGGTCGCGGGCAGTATTTT. The J gene is TRBJ2-3, the V gene TRBV20-1; D is unclear. V lost 3 bases, J lost 11 bases, and 12 bases lay in between. This CDR3 comprises 11 residues. CDR1 is DFQATT and CDR2 is SNEGSKA in the germline V gene (reference sequence).

The rearrangement links TRBV7-2 to TRBJ2-7; no clear D gene. The CDR3 covers 14 residues. Looked up from germline, CDR1 is SGHTA and CDR2 is FQGNSA. V was trimmed by 5 bases and J by 0 bases, leaving 11 bases between them. In DNA form, the CDR3 reads TGTGCCAGCAGCCCTCGTAAATCCTCCTACGAGCAGTACTTC. Translated: CASSPRKSSYEQYF.